Listed below are T cell receptor beta chains from one sample, sequenced in a study of patients and donors after allogeneic stem cell transplantation. TCRdb used MiXCR to reprocess the RT-PCR reads, holding one entry per CDR3 protein. The profile shows 150,000 or so distinct CDR3 sequences, 20% to 25% of them singletons. Sequenced sample: blood, either unsorted or a sorted T cell fraction (not recorded which). Source of these receptors: a human donor who was either an allogeneic HSCT recipient or a stem cell or donor lymphocyte infusion donor (not recorded which). It is not recorded whose cells these are; they may come from a transplant donor. Both conserved end residues are part of each CDR3. A D gene is named only where the DNA matches it firmly. For some rows the clone size is stated as once, few or many, or as a class when expanded; others skip it.

d_call: NA
j_call: TRBJ2-7
v_call: TRBV2
clone_size: NA
cdr3_aa: CASSESPSYEQYF
cdr3_nt: TGTGCCAGCAGTGAATCCCCTTCCTACGAGCAGTACTTC

d_call: NA
j_call: TRBJ1-5
v_call: TRBV20-1
clone_size: NA
cdr3_aa: CSARGQGLNQPQHF
cdr3_nt: TGCAGTGCTAGAGGCCAGGGATTAAATCAGCCCCAGCATTTT

d_call: NA
j_call: TRBJ1-2
v_call: TRBV11-2
clone_size: few
cdr3_aa: CASSLIPANSTF
cdr3_nt: TGTGCCAGCAGCTTAATCCCTGCCAATTCCACCTTC

d_call: NA
j_call: TRBJ1-2
v_call: TRBV12-3/TRBV12-4
clone_size: NA
cdr3_aa: CASSFIVGHYGYTF
cdr3_nt: TGTGCCAGCAGTTTTATTGTAGGTCACTATGGCTACACCTTC

d_call: NA
j_call: TRBJ1-1
v_call: TRBV24-1
clone_size: few
cdr3_aa: CATSEGGMNTEAFF
cdr3_nt: TGTGCCACCAGTGAAGGGGGAATGAACACTGAAGCTTTCTTT

d_call: NA
j_call: TRBJ1-2
v_call: TRBV7-9
clone_size: many
cdr3_aa: CASSFQGPNYGYTF
cdr3_nt: TGTGCCAGCAGCTTCCAGGGTCCTAACTATGGCTACACCTTC

d_call: NA
j_call: TRBJ1-5
v_call: TRBV10-3
clone_size: NA
cdr3_aa: CATKTDSRSNQPQHF
cdr3_nt: TGTGCCACCAAGACGGACAGCCGAAGCAATCAGCCCCAGCATTTT

d_call: TRBD1
j_call: TRBJ1-1
v_call: TRBV20-1
clone_size: NA
cdr3_aa: CSARGTGGLPEAFF
cdr3_nt: TGCAGTGCTCGTGGGACAGGGGGCCTTCCTGAAGCTTTCTTT

d_call: NA
j_call: TRBJ2-2
v_call: TRBV29-1
clone_size: NA
cdr3_aa: CSVEVFTVDGELFF
cdr3_nt: TGCAGCGTTGAAGTCTTTACAGTGGACGGGGAGCTGTTTTTT

d_call: NA
j_call: TRBJ2-1
v_call: TRBV20-1
clone_size: NA
cdr3_aa: CSASAGVDGTPYNEQFF
cdr3_nt: TGCAGTGCTAGTGCCGGGGTGGACGGTACCCCCTACAATGAGCAGTTCTTC

d_call: NA
j_call: TRBJ2-1
v_call: TRBV6-5
clone_size: NA
cdr3_aa: CASRALDSSYNEQFF
cdr3_nt: TGTGCCAGCAGGGCTCTTGACAGTTCCTACAATGAGCAGTTCTTC

d_call: TRBD1
j_call: TRBJ1-1
v_call: TRBV14
clone_size: few
cdr3_aa: CASSQDLRGLDTEAFF
cdr3_nt: TGTGCCAGCAGCCAAGATCTGAGGGGGCTTGACACTGAAGCTTTCTTT

d_call: NA
j_call: TRBJ2-1
v_call: TRBV20-1
clone_size: NA
cdr3_aa: CSARDPRGNEQFF
cdr3_nt: TGCAGTGCTAGAGATCCGCGAGGCAATGAGCAGTTCTTC

d_call: TRBD1
j_call: TRBJ1-1
v_call: TRBV6-5
clone_size: few
cdr3_aa: CASSSYRGLPAFF
cdr3_nt: TGTGCCAGCAGCAGCTACAGGGGATTACCGGCTTTCTTT

d_call: NA
j_call: TRBJ1-2
v_call: TRBV29-1
clone_size: many
cdr3_aa: CSAGHGNYGYTF
cdr3_nt: TGCAGCGCCGGGCACGGCAACTATGGCTACACCTTC

d_call: TRBD2
j_call: TRBJ2-3
v_call: TRBV2
clone_size: few
cdr3_aa: CASRTSGGTDTQYF
cdr3_nt: TGTGCCAGCCGGACTAGCGGGGGCACAGATACGCAGTATTTT

d_call: NA
j_call: TRBJ1-1
v_call: TRBV7-9
clone_size: NA
cdr3_aa: CASNPDRNTEAFF
cdr3_nt: TGTGCCAGCAACCCAGACAGGAACACTGAAGCTTTCTTT

d_call: NA
j_call: TRBJ1-2
v_call: TRBV20-1
clone_size: few
cdr3_aa: CSARDPSGYTF
cdr3_nt: TGCAGTGCTAGAGATCCTTCGGGCTACACCTTC

d_call: NA
j_call: TRBJ2-7
v_call: TRBV29-1
clone_size: NA
cdr3_aa: CSVEFSYEQYF
cdr3_nt: TGCAGCGTTGAATTCAGCTACGAGCAGTACTTC

d_call: NA
j_call: TRBJ2-3
v_call: TRBV27
clone_size: NA
cdr3_aa: CASSLSTGTRDTQYF
cdr3_nt: TGTGCCAGCAGTTTATCAACCGGGACTCGAGATACGCAGTATTTT

d_call: NA
j_call: TRBJ2-2
v_call: TRBV10-3
clone_size: NA
cdr3_aa: CAINRLATGELFF
cdr3_nt: TGTGCCATCAATCGACTCGCTACCGGGGAGCTGTTTTTT

d_call: NA
j_call: TRBJ1-1
v_call: TRBV11-1
clone_size: NA
cdr3_aa: CASSLVAGRVNTEAFF
cdr3_nt: TGTGCCAGCAGCTTAGTCGCGGGCAGGGTGAACACTGAAGCTTTCTTT

d_call: NA
j_call: TRBJ1-5
v_call: TRBV12-3/TRBV12-4
clone_size: NA
cdr3_aa: CASSTSATGRQPQHF
cdr3_nt: TGTGCCAGCAGCACCAGTGCAACAGGGAGGCAGCCCCAGCATTTT

d_call: NA
j_call: TRBJ1-5
v_call: TRBV5-1
clone_size: many
cdr3_aa: CASSFGDIHSNQPQHF
cdr3_nt: TGCGCCAGCAGCTTCGGAGACATTCATAGCAATCAGCCCCAGCATTTT

d_call: NA
j_call: TRBJ2-1
v_call: TRBV10-3
clone_size: few
cdr3_aa: CAISESSSGTGFVDEQFF
cdr3_nt: TGTGCCATCAGTGAGTCTTCGTCCGGTACAGGGTTTGTCGATGAGCAGTTCTTC

d_call: NA
j_call: TRBJ1-1
v_call: TRBV12-3/TRBV12-4
clone_size: many
cdr3_aa: CASSPSDTEAFF
cdr3_nt: TGTGCCAGCAGCCCCAGTGATACTGAAGCTTTCTTT

d_call: NA
j_call: TRBJ1-6
v_call: TRBV20-1
clone_size: NA
cdr3_aa: CSAGGLNSPLHF
cdr3_nt: TGCAGTGCTGGGGGGCTTAATTCACCCCTCCACTTT

d_call: NA
j_call: TRBJ2-3
v_call: TRBV29-1
clone_size: NA
cdr3_aa: CSVALELDTQYF
cdr3_nt: TGCAGCGTTGCCTTGGAACTAGATACGCAGTATTTT

d_call: NA
j_call: TRBJ2-1
v_call: TRBV7-9
clone_size: NA
cdr3_aa: CASSLAMGISYNEQFF
cdr3_nt: TGTGCCAGCAGCTTAGCGATGGGAATTTCCTACAATGAGCAGTTCTTC

d_call: TRBD2
j_call: TRBJ2-1
v_call: TRBV20-1
clone_size: NA
cdr3_aa: CSARSLAGRSDEQFF
cdr3_nt: TGCAGTGCTAGGTCACTAGCGGGGCGTAGCGATGAGCAGTTCTTC

d_call: TRBD1
j_call: TRBJ1-5
v_call: TRBV7-6
clone_size: NA
cdr3_aa: CASSQGGSNQPQHF
cdr3_nt: TGTGCCAGCAGCCAGGGGGGGAGCAATCAGCCCCAGCATTTT

d_call: NA
j_call: TRBJ2-7
v_call: TRBV29-1
clone_size: NA
cdr3_aa: CSVVAGRLKEQYF
cdr3_nt: TGCAGCGTTGTCGCGGGGAGACTGAAAGAGCAGTACTTC

d_call: NA
j_call: TRBJ2-2
v_call: TRBV9
clone_size: NA
cdr3_aa: CASSVADWGYTGELFF
cdr3_nt: TGTGCCAGCAGCGTAGCTGACTGGGGCTACACCGGGGAGCTGTTTTTT

d_call: TRBD1
j_call: TRBJ1-1
v_call: TRBV20-1
clone_size: NA
cdr3_aa: CSANRPGQGPEAFF
cdr3_nt: TGCAGTGCTAATCGACCGGGACAGGGCCCTGAAGCTTTCTTT

d_call: NA
j_call: TRBJ1-3
v_call: TRBV6-1
clone_size: NA
cdr3_aa: CASSEMQVESGNTIYF
cdr3_nt: TGTGCCAGCAGTGAGATGCAGGTGGAGTCTGGAAACACCATATATTTT

d_call: NA
j_call: TRBJ2-1
v_call: TRBV19
clone_size: NA
cdr3_aa: CASRGGYNEQFF
cdr3_nt: TGTGCCAGTAGAGGCGGGTACAATGAGCAGTTCTTC

d_call: NA
j_call: TRBJ1-4
v_call: TRBV18
clone_size: few
cdr3_aa: CASSPGGTLNEKLFF
cdr3_nt: TGTGCCAGCTCACCAGGCGGGACACTTAATGAAAAACTGTTTTTT

d_call: NA
j_call: TRBJ1-2
v_call: TRBV24-1
clone_size: few
cdr3_aa: CATSDSVGGYTF
cdr3_nt: TGTGCCACCAGTGATTCGGTGGGGGGCTACACCTTC

d_call: TRBD1
j_call: TRBJ1-2
v_call: TRBV5-1
clone_size: few
cdr3_aa: CASSLVVPRGSQGVNYGYTF
cdr3_nt: TGCGCCAGCAGCTTAGTGGTCCCCCGGGGGTCACAGGGGGTTAACTATGGCTACACCTTC

d_call: NA
j_call: TRBJ1-1
v_call: TRBV5-1
clone_size: NA
cdr3_aa: CASSLGQAVEAFF
cdr3_nt: TGCGCCAGCAGCTTGGGGCAGGCGGTTGAAGCTTTCTTT

d_call: TRBD1
j_call: TRBJ1-6
v_call: TRBV10-3
clone_size: many
cdr3_aa: CAISGQGANSPLHF
cdr3_nt: TGTGCCATCAGCGGACAGGGGGCGAACTCACCCCTCCACTTT

d_call: TRBD2
j_call: TRBJ2-5
v_call: TRBV12-3/TRBV12-4
clone_size: few
cdr3_aa: CASRTSGREETQYF
cdr3_nt: TGTGCCAGCAGAACTAGCGGGAGGGAAGAGACCCAGTACTTC

d_call: NA
j_call: TRBJ1-5
v_call: TRBV20-1
clone_size: NA
cdr3_aa: CSATGPNQPQHF
cdr3_nt: TGCAGTGCTACCGGGCCAAATCAGCCCCAGCATTTT

d_call: TRBD2
j_call: TRBJ2-1
v_call: TRBV4-3
clone_size: NA
cdr3_aa: CASSQEVTSGEQFF
cdr3_nt: TGCGCCAGCAGCCAAGAAGTTACTAGCGGTGAGCAGTTCTTC

d_call: NA
j_call: TRBJ2-5
v_call: TRBV7-2
clone_size: few
cdr3_aa: CASSLGGGGRSETQYF
cdr3_nt: TGTGCCAGCAGCTTGGGGGGAGGCGGTCGCTCGGAGACCCAGTACTTC

d_call: NA
j_call: TRBJ2-2
v_call: TRBV12-3/TRBV12-4
clone_size: NA
cdr3_aa: CATPDSGTGELFF
cdr3_nt: TGTGCCACCCCCGATAGTGGCACCGGGGAGCTGTTTTTT

d_call: TRBD1
j_call: TRBJ1-2
v_call: TRBV6-6
clone_size: few
cdr3_aa: CASTLSGQAGGGYTF
cdr3_nt: TGTGCCAGCACCTTGAGTGGACAGGCAGGCGGTGGCTACACCTTC

d_call: NA
j_call: TRBJ2-7
v_call: TRBV12-3/TRBV12-4
clone_size: few
cdr3_aa: CASSFGGSTYEQYF
cdr3_nt: TGTGCCAGCAGTTTCGGGGGTTCTACCTACGAGCAGTACTTC

d_call: TRBD1
j_call: TRBJ2-7
v_call: TRBV5-1
clone_size: NA
cdr3_aa: CASSRPGTAYEQYF
cdr3_nt: TGCGCCAGCAGCAGGCCCGGGACAGCCTACGAGCAGTACTTC

d_call: TRBD2
j_call: TRBJ2-1
v_call: TRBV4-2
clone_size: NA
cdr3_aa: CASSQDPASGNGQFF
cdr3_nt: TGTGCCAGCAGCCAAGATCCGGCTAGCGGGAACGGGCAGTTCTTC